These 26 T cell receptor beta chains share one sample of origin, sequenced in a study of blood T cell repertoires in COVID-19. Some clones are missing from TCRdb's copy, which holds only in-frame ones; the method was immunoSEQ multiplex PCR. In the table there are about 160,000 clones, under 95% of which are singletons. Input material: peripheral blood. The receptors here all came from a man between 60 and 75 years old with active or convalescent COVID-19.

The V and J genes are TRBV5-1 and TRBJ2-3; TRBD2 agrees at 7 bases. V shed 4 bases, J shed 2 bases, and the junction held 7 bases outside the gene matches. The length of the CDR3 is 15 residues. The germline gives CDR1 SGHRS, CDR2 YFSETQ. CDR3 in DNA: TGCGCCAGCAGCCCCGGGACTACCTACACAGATACGCAGTATTTT. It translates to CASSPGTTYTDTQYF.

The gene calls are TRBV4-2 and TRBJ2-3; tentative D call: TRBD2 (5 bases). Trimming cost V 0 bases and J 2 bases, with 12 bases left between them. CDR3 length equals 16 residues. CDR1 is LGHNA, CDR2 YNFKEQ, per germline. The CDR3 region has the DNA TGTGCCAGCAGCCAAGATCTGAGGGCCTTCACAGATACGCAGTATTTT. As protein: CASSQDLRAFTDTQYF.

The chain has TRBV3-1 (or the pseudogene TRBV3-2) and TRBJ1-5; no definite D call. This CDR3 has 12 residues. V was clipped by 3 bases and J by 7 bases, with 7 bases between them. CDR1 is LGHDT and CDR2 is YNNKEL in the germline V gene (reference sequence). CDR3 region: CASSQVGQPQHF. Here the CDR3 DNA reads TGTGCCAGCAGCCAGGTCGGGCAGCCCCAGCATTTT.

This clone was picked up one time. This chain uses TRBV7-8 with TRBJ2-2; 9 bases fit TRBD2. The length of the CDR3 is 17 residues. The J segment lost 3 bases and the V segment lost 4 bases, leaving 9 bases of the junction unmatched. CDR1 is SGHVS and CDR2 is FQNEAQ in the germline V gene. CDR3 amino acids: CASSSTVGGRDTGELFF. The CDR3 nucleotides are TGTGCCAGCAGCTCTACGGTGGGCGGGAGGGACACCGGGGAGCTGTTTTTT.

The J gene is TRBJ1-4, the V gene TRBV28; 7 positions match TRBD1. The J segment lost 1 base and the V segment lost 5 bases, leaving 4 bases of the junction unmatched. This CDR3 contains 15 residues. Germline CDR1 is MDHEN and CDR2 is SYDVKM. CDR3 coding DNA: TGTGCCAGCAGTCCTGCAGGGGGAACTAATGAAAAACTGTTTTTT. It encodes CASSPAGGTNEKLFF.

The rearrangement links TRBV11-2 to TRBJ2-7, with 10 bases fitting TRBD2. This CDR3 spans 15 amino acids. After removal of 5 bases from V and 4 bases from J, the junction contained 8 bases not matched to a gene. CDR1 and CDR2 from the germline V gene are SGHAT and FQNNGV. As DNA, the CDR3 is TGTGCCAGCAGCGTCAGCGGGGGGGAAGGATACGAGCAGTACTTC. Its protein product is CASSVSGGEGYEQYF.

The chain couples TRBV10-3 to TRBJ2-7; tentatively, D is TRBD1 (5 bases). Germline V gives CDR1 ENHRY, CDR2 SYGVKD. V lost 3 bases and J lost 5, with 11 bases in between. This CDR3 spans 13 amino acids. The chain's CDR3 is CAISESRVHEQYF. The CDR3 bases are TGTGCCATCAGTGAATCCAGGGTCCACGAGCAGTACTTC.

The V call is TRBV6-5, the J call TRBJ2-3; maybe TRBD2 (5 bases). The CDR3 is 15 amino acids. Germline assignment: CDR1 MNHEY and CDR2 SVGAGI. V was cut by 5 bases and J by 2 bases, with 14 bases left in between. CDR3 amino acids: CASSKRAQDTDTQYF. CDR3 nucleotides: TGTGCCAGCAGTAAGAGGGCTCAAGACACAGATACGCAGTATTTT.

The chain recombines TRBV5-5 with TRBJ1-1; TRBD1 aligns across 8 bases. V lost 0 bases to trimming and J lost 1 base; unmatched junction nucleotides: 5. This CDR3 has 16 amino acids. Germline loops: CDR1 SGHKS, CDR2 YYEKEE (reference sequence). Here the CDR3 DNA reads TGTGCCAGCAGCTTGGGACAGGGGACGGGGAACACTGAAGCTTTCTTT. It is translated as CASSLGQGTGNTEAFF.

CDR3 in DNA: TGTGCCAGCAGTTACGGGGGGGCCAGGGTGAGGGAGCAGTACTTC. Residues: CASSYGGARVREQYF. V is TRBV6-5 and J is TRBJ2-7; D perhaps matches TRBD2 (7 bases). The CDR3 is 15 residues long. CDR1 and CDR2 (germline): MNHEY, SVGAGI. The germline V and J ends were trimmed by 2 bases and 7 bases, with 18 bases remaining between them.

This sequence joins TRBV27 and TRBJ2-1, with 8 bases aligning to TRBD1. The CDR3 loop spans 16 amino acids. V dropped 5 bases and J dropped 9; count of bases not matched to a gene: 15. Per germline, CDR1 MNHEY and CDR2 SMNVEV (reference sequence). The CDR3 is CASSPDRAPGVLEQFF. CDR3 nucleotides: TGTGCCAGCAGTCCGGACAGGGCACCGGGAGTCCTTGAGCAGTTCTTC.

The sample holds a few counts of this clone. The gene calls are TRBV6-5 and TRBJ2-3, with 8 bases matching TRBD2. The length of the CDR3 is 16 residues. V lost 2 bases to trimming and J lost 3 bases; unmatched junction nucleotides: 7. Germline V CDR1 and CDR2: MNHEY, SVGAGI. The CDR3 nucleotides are TGTGCCAGCAGTTACGGAAGTGGCGGGAGGACAGATACGCAGTATTTT. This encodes CASSYGSGGRTDTQYF.

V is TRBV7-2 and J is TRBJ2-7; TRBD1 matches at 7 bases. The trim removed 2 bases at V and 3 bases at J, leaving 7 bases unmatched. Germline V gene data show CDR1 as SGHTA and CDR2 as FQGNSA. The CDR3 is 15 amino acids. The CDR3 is CASSLQDRSCYEQYF. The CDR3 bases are TGTGCCAGCAGCTTACAGGACAGGAGTTGCTACGAGCAGTACTTC. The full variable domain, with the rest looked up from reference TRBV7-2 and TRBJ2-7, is GAGVSQSPSNKVTEKGKDVELRCDPISGHTALYWYRQSLGQGLEFLIYFQGNSAPDKSGLPSDRFSAERTGGSVSTLTIQRTQQEDSAVYLCASSLQDRSCYEQYFGPGTRLTVT.

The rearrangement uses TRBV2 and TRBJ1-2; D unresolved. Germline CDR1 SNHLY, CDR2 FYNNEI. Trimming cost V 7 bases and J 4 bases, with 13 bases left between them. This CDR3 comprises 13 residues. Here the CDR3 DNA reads TGTGCCAGCACGGGTGGCAGCGGCTATGGCTACACCTTC. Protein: CASTGGSGYGYTF. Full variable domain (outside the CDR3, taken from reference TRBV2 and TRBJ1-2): EPEVTQTPSHQVTQMGQEVILRCVPISNHLYFYWYRQILGQKVEFLVSFYNNEISEKSEIFDDQFSVERPDGSNFTLKIRSTKLEDSAMYFCASTGGSGYGYTFGSGTRLTVV.

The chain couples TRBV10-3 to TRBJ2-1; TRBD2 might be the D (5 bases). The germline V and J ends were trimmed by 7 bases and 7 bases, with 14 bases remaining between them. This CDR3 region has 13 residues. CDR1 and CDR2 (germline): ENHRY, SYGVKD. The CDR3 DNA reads TGTGCCATCACCTCGACCTCGGGAAATGAGCAGTTCTTC. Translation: CAITSTSGNEQFF.

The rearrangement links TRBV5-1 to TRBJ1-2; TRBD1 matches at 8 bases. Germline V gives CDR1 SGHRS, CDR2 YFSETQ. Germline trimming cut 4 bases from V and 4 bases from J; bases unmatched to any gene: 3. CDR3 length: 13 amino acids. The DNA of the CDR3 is TGCGCCAGCAGCACCGGGACAGGCTATGGCTACACCTTC. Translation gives CASSTGTGYGYTF.

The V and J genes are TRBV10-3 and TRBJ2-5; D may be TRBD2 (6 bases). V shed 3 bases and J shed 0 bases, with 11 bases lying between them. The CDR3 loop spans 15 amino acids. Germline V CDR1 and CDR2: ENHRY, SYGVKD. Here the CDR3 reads CAISEHSGNQETQYF. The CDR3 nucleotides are TGTGCCATCAGTGAACATAGCGGAAACCAAGAGACCCAGTACTTC.

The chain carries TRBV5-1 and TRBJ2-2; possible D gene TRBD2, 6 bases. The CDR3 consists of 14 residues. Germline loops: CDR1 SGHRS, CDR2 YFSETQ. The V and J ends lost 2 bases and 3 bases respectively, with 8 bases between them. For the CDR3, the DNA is TGCGCCAGCAGCTTCGGAGGGGACACCGGGGAGCTGTTTTTT. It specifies CASSFGGDTGELFF. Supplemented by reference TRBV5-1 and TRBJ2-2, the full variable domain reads KAGVTQTPRYLIKTRGQQVTLSCSPISGHRSVSWYQQTPGQGLQFLFEYFSETQRNKGNFPGRFSGRQFSNSRSEMNVSTLELGDSALYLCASSFGGDTGELFFGEGSRLTVL.

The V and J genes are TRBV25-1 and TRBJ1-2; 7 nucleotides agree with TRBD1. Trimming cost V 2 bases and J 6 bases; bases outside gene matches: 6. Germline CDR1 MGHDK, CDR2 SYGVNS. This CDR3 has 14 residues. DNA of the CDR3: TGTGCCAGCAGTGAAACTTGGACAGGACATGGCTACACCTTC. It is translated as CASSETWTGHGYTF.

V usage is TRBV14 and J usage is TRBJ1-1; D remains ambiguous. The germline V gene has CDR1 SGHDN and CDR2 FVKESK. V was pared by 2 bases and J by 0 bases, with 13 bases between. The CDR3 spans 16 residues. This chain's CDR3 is CASSQTGFRMNTEAFF. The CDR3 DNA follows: TGTGCCAGCAGCCAAACCGGGTTTCGTATGAACACTGAAGCTTTCTTT.

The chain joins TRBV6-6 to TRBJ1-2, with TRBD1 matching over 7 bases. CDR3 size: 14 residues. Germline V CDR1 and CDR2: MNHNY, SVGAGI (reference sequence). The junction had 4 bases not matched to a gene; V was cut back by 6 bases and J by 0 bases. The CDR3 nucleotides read TGTGCCAGCAGGCAGGGGGAAACTAACTATGGCTACACCTTC. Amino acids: CASRQGETNYGYTF.

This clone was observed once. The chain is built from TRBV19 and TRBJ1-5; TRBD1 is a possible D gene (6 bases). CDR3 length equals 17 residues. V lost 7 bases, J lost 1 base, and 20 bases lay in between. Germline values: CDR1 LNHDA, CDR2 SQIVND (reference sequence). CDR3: CASTKQGWPASNQPQHF. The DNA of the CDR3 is TGTGCCAGTACAAAACAGGGTTGGCCAGCGAGCAATCAGCCCCAGCATTTT.

Here the CDR3 reads CASSIWPGLAGGVNEQFF. Written as DNA, the CDR3 is TGTGCCAGTAGTATTTGGCCGGGACTAGCGGGAGGGGTCAATGAGCAGTTCTTC. The genes are TRBV19 and TRBJ2-1, with 16 nucleotides matching TRBD2. This CDR3 has 18 amino acids. The junction had 8 bases not matched to a gene; V was cut back by 3 bases and J by 6 bases. Looked up from germline, CDR1 is LNHDA and CDR2 is SQIVND (reference sequence).

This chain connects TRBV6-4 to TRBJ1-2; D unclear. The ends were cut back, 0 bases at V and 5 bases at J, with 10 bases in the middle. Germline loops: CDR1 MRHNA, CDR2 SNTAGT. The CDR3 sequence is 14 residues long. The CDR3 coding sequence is TGTGCCAGCAGTGACTCCCCGGGGTTTTATGGCTACACCTTC. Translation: CASSDSPGFYGYTF.

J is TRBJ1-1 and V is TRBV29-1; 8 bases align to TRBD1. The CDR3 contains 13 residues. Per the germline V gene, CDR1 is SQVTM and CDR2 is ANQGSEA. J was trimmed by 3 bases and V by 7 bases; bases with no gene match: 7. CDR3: CSGRWTGHTEAFF. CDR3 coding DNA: TGCAGCGGCCGGTGGACAGGGCACACTGAAGCTTTCTTT.

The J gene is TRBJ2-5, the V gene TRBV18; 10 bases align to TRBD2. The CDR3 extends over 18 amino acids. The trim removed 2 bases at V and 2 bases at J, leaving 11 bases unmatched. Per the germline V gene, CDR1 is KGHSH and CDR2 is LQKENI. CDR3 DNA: TGTGCCAGCTCACCAAGAGGGCTAGCGGGAGTGCATCAAGAGACCCAGTACTTC. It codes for CASSPRGLAGVHQETQYF.